Listed below are T cell receptor beta chains from one sample, sequenced in a study of T cells in Graves' hyperthyroidism and ophthalmopathy. TCRdb used MiXCR to reprocess the multiplex PCR reads, holding one entry per CDR3 protein. The table has tens of thousands of distinct CDR3 sequences, 45% to 65% seen once. The sequencing sample was made of peripheral blood or thyroid tissue (not recorded which). The receptors shown here come from a young man with Graves' hyperthyroidism. Both conserved end residues are part of each CDR3. The D gene is left open where the match is weak. Size values are once, few and many counts, or a class for expanded clones, and some rows have none.

j_call | clone_size | d_call | v_call | cdr3_nt | cdr3_aa
TRBJ2-7 | . | TRBD2 | TRBV10-2 | TGCGCCAGCAGTGACAGCGGGAGGATCTACGAGCAGTACTTC | CASSDSGRIYEQYF
TRBJ1-1 | . | . | TRBV2 | TGTGCCAGCAGTGCTACAGGGCGTGGCGCTTTCTTT | CASSATGRGAFF
TRBJ1-3 | . | TRBD1 | TRBV7-3 | TGTGCCAGCAGCTTAGGGACAGACTCTGGAAACACCATATATTTT | CASSLGTDSGNTIYF
TRBJ2-7 | . | . | TRBV29-1 | TGCAGCGTTGAAGGCCAGGGGCTAGGCTACGAGCAGTACTTC | CSVEGQGLGYEQYF
TRBJ1-2 | many | . | TRBV16 | TGTGCCAGCAGCCAATTGTGGGAGTCCTCTAACTATGGCTACACCTTC | CASSQLWESSNYGYTF
TRBJ2-7 | . | TRBD1 | TRBV7-2 | TGTGCCAGCAGCTTAGGGAAAGGGACAGGGTCCTACGAGCAGTACTTC | CASSLGKGTGSYEQYF
TRBJ1-2 | few | . | TRBV19 | TGTGCCAGTAGTATATTTCTGAACTATGGCTACACCTTC | CASSIFLNYGYTF
TRBJ1-4 | . | . | TRBV7-8 | TGTGCCAGCAGCTTAAACCAGGGTTTTAATGAAAAACTGTTTTTT | CASSLNQGFNEKLFF
TRBJ1-2 | many | TRBD1 | TRBV5-1 | TGCGCCAGCAGCTTTGGAGCAGGGGGCGCTAGGTCTGCCTATGGCTACACCTTC | CASSFGAGGARSAYGYTF
TRBJ2-2 | many | . | TRBV6-6 | TGTGCCAGCAGAGCCGGACAGCATAACACCGGGGAGCTGTTTTTT | CASRAGQHNTGELFF
TRBJ2-7 | few | TRBD2 | TRBV29-1 | TGCAGCGTGAGGCCCGCGACTAGCGGGATCTACGAGCAGTACTTC | CSVRPATSGIYEQYF
TRBJ1-2 | many | . | TRBV7-2 | TGTGCCAGCAGCTTAGGCTCGGGCAAGAACTATGGCTACACCTTC | CASSLGSGKNYGYTF
TRBJ2-7 | . | . | TRBV7-3 | TGTGCCAGCAGCTTAACTAGCGGAGGATACGAGCAGTACTTC | CASSLTSGGYEQYF
TRBJ2-7 | . | . | TRBV7-2 | TGTGCCAGCAGCTTAGCGCGACAGGAGGAGCAGTACTTC | CASSLARQEEQYF
TRBJ1-1 | . | TRBD1 | TRBV29-1 | TGCAGCGTTGAGGCGGCAGGGGGGACTGAAGCTTTCTTT | CSVEAAGGTEAFF
TRBJ1-4 | many | TRBD1 | TRBV20-1 | TGCAGTGCTAGTAGACAGGGTACAACTAATGAAAAACTGTTTTTT | CSASRQGTTNEKLFF
TRBJ2-7 | . | . | TRBV6-4 | TGTGCCAGCAGTGACTTCCTTTACTACGAGCAGTACTTC | CASSDFLYYEQYF
TRBJ2-2 | few | . | TRBV11-1 | TGTGCCAGCAGCTTGGCCGGGGAGCTGTTTTTT | CASSLAGELFF
TRBJ2-7 | . | TRBD1 | TRBV19 | TGTGCCAGTAGCAGACAGGGAAGCCTTCACGAGCAGTACTTC | CASSRQGSLHEQYF
TRBJ1-6 | many | . | TRBV13 | TGTGCCAGCAGCTTACGTTTCGACGGGCTAAATTCACCCCTCCACTTT | CASSLRFDGLNSPLHF
TRBJ2-5 | . | . | TRBV5-1 | TGCGCCAGCAGCTTGCCGAGGGGGGGGCAAGAGACCCAGTACTTC | CASSLPRGGQETQYF
TRBJ1-6 | once | . | TRBV7-2 | TGTGCCAGCAGCAGAACAGGGTCACCCCTCCACTTT | CASSRTGSPLHF
TRBJ1-1 | . | . | TRBV2 | TGTGCCAGCAGTGTAGAAATGACAGGCAGACCTGAAGCTTTCTTT | CASSVEMTGRPEAFF
TRBJ1-4 | many | TRBD1 | TRBV5-1 | TGCGCCAGCAGCTGGACAGGTGGGACAACTAATGAAAAACTGTTTTTT | CASSWTGGTTNEKLFF
TRBJ2-3 | many | TRBD2 | TRBV20-1 | TGCAGTGCGCAATCCCACCGGCGACTAGCGACAGATACGCAGTATTTT | CSAQSHRRLATDTQYF
TRBJ2-7 | many | TRBD1 | TRBV4-1 | TGCGCCAGCAGCGATAGACAGGGGGTCACCTACGAGCAGTACTTC | CASSDRQGVTYEQYF
TRBJ2-7 | many | . | TRBV6-1 | TGTGCCAGCAGTGAATGGGGGGCCGGGCAGTACTTC | CASSEWGAGQYF
TRBJ2-3 | . | . | TRBV6-5 | TGTGCCAGCAGCTCCGTCCGCGCGGATACGCAGTATTTT | CASSSVRADTQYF
TRBJ2-6 | . | TRBD2 | TRBV7-8 | TGTGCCAGCAGTTCGGGAGGCGTCCGGGCCAACGTCCTGACTTTC | CASSSGGVRANVLTF
TRBJ2-7 | . | . | TRBV18 | TGTGCCAGCTCACTACCTCGACAGGCCCCCTACGAGCAGTACTTC | CASSLPRQAPYEQYF
TRBJ1-2 | . | . | TRBV29-1 | TGCAGCGCTGAGGCGGCGGACGGACCTAACTATGGCTACACCTTC | CSAEAADGPNYGYTF
TRBJ2-7 | many | TRBD1 | TRBV10-3 | TGTGCCATCAGGGACAGGGGTTCCTACGAGCAGTACTTC | CAIRDRGSYEQYF
TRBJ2-3 | many | . | TRBV5-6 | TGTGCCAGCAGCTGGGACTCTAATACGGGGGATACGCAGTATTTT | CASSWDSNTGDTQYF
TRBJ2-5 | . | TRBD2 | TRBV2 | TGTGCCAGCAGTGAAGGTTCTAGCGGGAGGGCCGTCGGGGAGACCCAGTACTTC | CASSEGSSGRAVGETQYF
TRBJ1-6 | many | . | TRBV7-2 | TGTGCCAGCAGCTCGCTGGGGGGAATATCACCCCTCCACTTT | CASSSLGGISPLHF
TRBJ2-5 | . | . | TRBV6-5 | TGTGCCAGCAAATTGGGGGAGACCCAGTACTTC | CASKLGETQYF
TRBJ1-1 | many | . | TRBV6-2/TRBV6-3 | TGTGCCAGCGGACCTAACAGGGTGAACACTGAAGCTTTCTTT | CASGPNRVNTEAFF